These T cell receptor beta chains were read from a single sample in a study of blood T cell repertoires in COVID-19. Clones were sequenced by immunoSEQ multiplex PCR, and TCRdb holds only the in-frame ones, with some missing. This table holds 470,000 or so clones, around nine tenths found once. Sequenced input: PBMCs or T cells enriched from blood (not recorded which). All receptors come from a young woman with acute COVID-19. Both conserved end residues are part of each CDR3. A D gene is named only where the DNA matches it firmly. Only some rows state a clone size, as once, few, many or a class for expanded clones.

d_gene: .
j_gene: TRBJ2-7
v_gene: TRBV12-3/TRBV12-4
abundance: .
CDR3nt: TGTGCCAGCAGCTGGGACACACCCTACGAGCAGTACTTC
CDR3aa: CASSWDTPYEQYF

d_gene: TRBD1
j_gene: TRBJ1-6
v_gene: TRBV2
abundance: .
CDR3nt: TGTGCCAGCAGTGCGAGGACAGGGAATTCACCCCTCCACTTT
CDR3aa: CASSARTGNSPLHF

d_gene: .
j_gene: TRBJ1-5
v_gene: TRBV10-3
abundance: .
CDR3nt: TGTGCCATCAGTGAGGGCAGGGAAGAAAATCAGCCCCAGCATTTT
CDR3aa: CAISEGREENQPQHF

d_gene: TRBD2
j_gene: TRBJ2-1
v_gene: TRBV11-2
abundance: .
CDR3nt: TGTGCCAGCAGCTTAGACCCGGGACTACGCTACAATGAGCAGTTCTTC
CDR3aa: CASSLDPGLRYNEQFF

d_gene: TRBD1
j_gene: TRBJ1-1
v_gene: TRBV7-9
abundance: .
CDR3nt: TGTGCCAGCAGCGGACAGGGCCCGAACACTGAAGCTTTCTTT
CDR3aa: CASSGQGPNTEAFF

d_gene: .
j_gene: TRBJ2-7
v_gene: TRBV11-1
abundance: .
CDR3nt: TGTGCCAGCAGCTCCCCACTGGACGGGAGAGCCGAGCAGTACTTC
CDR3aa: CASSSPLDGRAEQYF

d_gene: TRBD1
j_gene: TRBJ2-1
v_gene: TRBV7-9
abundance: .
CDR3nt: TGTGCCAGCAGCCCTCGGGACAGAAGCTCCTACAATGAGCAGTTCTTC
CDR3aa: CASSPRDRSSYNEQFF

d_gene: TRBD1
j_gene: TRBJ1-1
v_gene: TRBV7-8
abundance: .
CDR3nt: TGTGCCAGCAGCCGTACAGGGGTGAACACTGAAGCTTTCTTT
CDR3aa: CASSRTGVNTEAFF

d_gene: TRBD2
j_gene: TRBJ2-1
v_gene: TRBV7-2
abundance: .
CDR3nt: TGTGCCAGCAGCTCCCCTGGCGAACTAGCGGGAGACTCCTACAATGAGCAGTTCTTC
CDR3aa: CASSSPGELAGDSYNEQFF

d_gene: .
j_gene: TRBJ2-1
v_gene: TRBV5-5
abundance: .
CDR3nt: TGTGCCAGCAGCTTGGTAGCCAACTCCTACAATGAGCAGTTCTTC
CDR3aa: CASSLVANSYNEQFF

d_gene: TRBD1
j_gene: TRBJ2-5
v_gene: TRBV11-2
abundance: .
CDR3nt: TGTGCCAGCAGCGCTGGCGGCCTTGGGACAGGAGAGACCCAGTACTTC
CDR3aa: CASSAGGLGTGETQYF

d_gene: TRBD1
j_gene: TRBJ1-6
v_gene: TRBV30
abundance: .
CDR3nt: TGTGCCTGGAGTGACGGACAGGGGGACTCACCCCTCCACTTT
CDR3aa: CAWSDGQGDSPLHF

d_gene: TRBD1
j_gene: TRBJ2-5
v_gene: TRBV3-1/TRBV3-2
abundance: .
CDR3nt: TGTGCCAGCAGCTCCGAAGACAGGGGGCTAGAGACCCAGTACTTC
CDR3aa: CASSSEDRGLETQYF

d_gene: .
j_gene: TRBJ2-3
v_gene: TRBV10-3
abundance: .
CDR3nt: TGTGCCATCAGTGAATTGACTAGTACAGATACGCAGTATTTT
CDR3aa: CAISELTSTDTQYF

d_gene: TRBD1
j_gene: TRBJ2-7
v_gene: TRBV4-1
abundance: .
CDR3nt: TGCGCCAGCAGCCAAGGACGAGACAGGGTCTCCTACGAGCAGTACTTC
CDR3aa: CASSQGRDRVSYEQYF

d_gene: .
j_gene: TRBJ2-1
v_gene: TRBV20-1
abundance: .
CDR3nt: TGCAGTGCTCCACTCTACAATGAGCAGTTCTTC
CDR3aa: CSAPLYNEQFF

d_gene: .
j_gene: TRBJ1-1
v_gene: TRBV24-1
abundance: .
CDR3nt: TGTGCCACTGTAGACAGGTGGAACACTGAAGCTTTCTTT
CDR3aa: CATVDRWNTEAFF

d_gene: TRBD1
j_gene: TRBJ2-1
v_gene: TRBV10-1
abundance: .
CDR3nt: TGCGCCAGAACCAGGGGGAGCGGAGACAATGAGCAGTTCTTC
CDR3aa: CARTRGSGDNEQFF

d_gene: .
j_gene: TRBJ1-5
v_gene: TRBV12-3/TRBV12-4
abundance: .
CDR3nt: TGTGCCAGCAGTTTAGTCAACAGGCCCCAGCATTTT
CDR3aa: CASSLVNRPQHF

d_gene: TRBD2
j_gene: TRBJ2-2
v_gene: TRBV19
abundance: .
CDR3nt: TGTGCCAGTAGTATAGTTTTTAGCGGGAAAAACACCGGGGAGCTGTTTTTT
CDR3aa: CASSIVFSGKNTGELFF

d_gene: .
j_gene: TRBJ2-7
v_gene: TRBV6-5
abundance: .
CDR3nt: TGTGCCAGCAACTCCGGGACATTTCCCTACGAGCAGTACTTC
CDR3aa: CASNSGTFPYEQYF

d_gene: .
j_gene: TRBJ1-1
v_gene: TRBV12-3/TRBV12-4
abundance: .
CDR3nt: TGTGCCAGCAGTTTAGCACAGGGCGCTGAAGCTTTCTTT
CDR3aa: CASSLAQGAEAFF

d_gene: .
j_gene: TRBJ1-1
v_gene: TRBV5-1
abundance: .
CDR3nt: TGCGCCAGCAGCTTTAAACAGAACACTGAAGCTTTCTTT
CDR3aa: CASSFKQNTEAFF

d_gene: .
j_gene: TRBJ1-3
v_gene: TRBV6-6
abundance: .
CDR3nt: TGTGCCAGCAGTCTAAGACCCCCCACAGTCTCTGGAAACACCATATATTTT
CDR3aa: CASSLRPPTVSGNTIYF

d_gene: TRBD2
j_gene: TRBJ2-3
v_gene: TRBV4-2
abundance: .
CDR3nt: TGTGCCAGCAGCCCTCGACTAGCGGGGGTCACAGATACGCAGTATTTT
CDR3aa: CASSPRLAGVTDTQYF

d_gene: TRBD1
j_gene: TRBJ1-5
v_gene: TRBV28
abundance: .
CDR3nt: TGTGCCAGCAGAATGCGGGACAGAAGTTTCTATCAGCCCCAGCATTTT
CDR3aa: CASRMRDRSFYQPQHF

d_gene: TRBD1
j_gene: TRBJ1-6
v_gene: TRBV11-2
abundance: .
CDR3nt: TGTGCCAGCACCCAGGGGGCTCGGGATTCACCCCTCCACTTT
CDR3aa: CASTQGARDSPLHF

d_gene: TRBD1
j_gene: TRBJ1-2
v_gene: TRBV5-6
abundance: .
CDR3nt: TGTGCCAGCAGCTCCGGGACAGGGGGCGGTGGCTACACCTTC
CDR3aa: CASSSGTGGGGYTF

d_gene: .
j_gene: TRBJ1-6
v_gene: TRBV14
abundance: .
CDR3nt: TGTGCCAGCAGCGCCAGGGCGGCCCATAATTCACCCCTCCACTTT
CDR3aa: CASSARAAHNSPLHF

d_gene: .
j_gene: TRBJ2-7
v_gene: TRBV14
abundance: .
CDR3nt: TGTGCCAGCAGCCAAGACGCGGGGCTTTCCTACGAGCAGTACTTC
CDR3aa: CASSQDAGLSYEQYF

d_gene: .
j_gene: TRBJ2-3
v_gene: TRBV28
abundance: .
CDR3nt: TGTGCCTCCGGGGTGGCAGATACGCAGTATTTT
CDR3aa: CASGVADTQYF

d_gene: TRBD2
j_gene: TRBJ2-7
v_gene: TRBV7-2
abundance: .
CDR3nt: TGTGCCAGCAGCTTAAGGGCAGGAGCGGGGAGCTCCTACGAGCAGTACTTC
CDR3aa: CASSLRAGAGSSYEQYF

d_gene: .
j_gene: TRBJ2-7
v_gene: TRBV4-2
abundance: .
CDR3nt: TGTGCCAGCAGCCGCGAGGAGAATGCCTACGAGCAGTACTTC
CDR3aa: CASSREENAYEQYF

d_gene: .
j_gene: TRBJ2-7
v_gene: TRBV6-5
abundance: .
CDR3nt: TGTGCCAGCAGTTACTCGGGGGCATCCTACGAGCAGTACTTC
CDR3aa: CASSYSGASYEQYF

d_gene: TRBD1
j_gene: TRBJ1-2
v_gene: TRBV9
abundance: .
CDR3nt: TGTGCCAGCAGCGAGGGACAGGGGGCAACGAACTATGGCTACACCTTC
CDR3aa: CASSEGQGATNYGYTF

d_gene: TRBD1
j_gene: TRBJ2-2
v_gene: TRBV28
abundance: .
CDR3nt: TGTGCCAGCAGTTCAACAAGACAGGGGTGGACCGGGGAGCTGTTTTTT
CDR3aa: CASSSTRQGWTGELFF

d_gene: TRBD2
j_gene: TRBJ2-1
v_gene: TRBV5-1
abundance: .
CDR3nt: TGCGCCAGCAGCGAGAAAGGACTAGCGGGAGTAGGGAGGAGTTACAATGAGCAGTTCTTC
CDR3aa: CASSEKGLAGVGRSYNEQFF

d_gene: .
j_gene: TRBJ2-2
v_gene: TRBV6-4
abundance: once
CDR3nt: TGTGCCAGCAGTGAGTCAGGGTTCGGGGAGCTGTTTTTT
CDR3aa: CASSESGFGELFF

d_gene: TRBD2
j_gene: TRBJ2-3
v_gene: TRBV6-6
abundance: .
CDR3nt: TGTGCCAGCAGCCCGGGGGGGCAGGTAGATACGCAGTATTTT
CDR3aa: CASSPGGQVDTQYF

d_gene: .
j_gene: TRBJ1-1
v_gene: TRBV7-8
abundance: few
CDR3nt: TGTGCCAGCAGCCCACTCCCGAACACTGAAGCTTTCTTT
CDR3aa: CASSPLPNTEAFF

d_gene: TRBD1
j_gene: TRBJ2-7
v_gene: TRBV29-1
abundance: .
CDR3nt: TGCAGCGTTGGGACAGGGAGTCTAGAGCAGTACTTC
CDR3aa: CSVGTGSLEQYF

d_gene: .
j_gene: TRBJ1-3
v_gene: TRBV5-6
abundance: once
CDR3nt: TGTGCCAGCAGCTTGGTGCAGGGGAATGGAAACACCATATATTTT
CDR3aa: CASSLVQGNGNTIYF

d_gene: .
j_gene: TRBJ1-1
v_gene: TRBV9
abundance: .
CDR3nt: TGTGCCAGCAGCGGCGGGCAGGCGCTCCAAGAAGCTTTCTTT
CDR3aa: CASSGGQALQEAFF

d_gene: .
j_gene: TRBJ2-3
v_gene: TRBV3-1/TRBV3-2
abundance: .
CDR3nt: TGTGCCAGCAGCCTCAGTTCAGATACGCAGTATTTT
CDR3aa: CASSLSSDTQYF

d_gene: .
j_gene: TRBJ2-7
v_gene: TRBV3-1/TRBV3-2
abundance: .
CDR3nt: TGTGCCAGCAGCCAAAACAGTGGTCGGGAGCAGTACTTC
CDR3aa: CASSQNSGREQYF

d_gene: TRBD1
j_gene: TRBJ1-4
v_gene: TRBV7-9
abundance: .
CDR3nt: TGTGCCATCCGGACAGGGGCCGCCCTTCTGTTTTTT
CDR3aa: CAIRTGAALLFF

d_gene: TRBD1
j_gene: TRBJ1-1
v_gene: TRBV27
abundance: .
CDR3nt: TGTGCCAGCGGGACAGGGCACGTAGCTTTCTTT
CDR3aa: CASGTGHVAFF

d_gene: .
j_gene: TRBJ1-6
v_gene: TRBV6-5
abundance: once
CDR3nt: TGTGCCAGCAGTTATGTCACGGGAATCCTCCACTTT
CDR3aa: CASSYVTGILHF

d_gene: .
j_gene: TRBJ1-4
v_gene: TRBV3-1/TRBV3-2
abundance: .
CDR3nt: TGTGCCAGCAGCCAAGTTCGGAGCGGAAAACTGTTTTTT
CDR3aa: CASSQVRSGKLFF

d_gene: .
j_gene: TRBJ1-6
v_gene: TRBV5-1
abundance: .
CDR3nt: TGCGCCAGCAGCTTGGGGGGAACAGGGAATTCACCCCTCCACTTT
CDR3aa: CASSLGGTGNSPLHF

d_gene: .
j_gene: TRBJ2-7
v_gene: TRBV7-2
abundance: .
CDR3nt: TGTGCCAGCAGCTTTAGTCGCGAGCAGTACTTC
CDR3aa: CASSFSREQYF

d_gene: .
j_gene: TRBJ1-1
v_gene: TRBV29-1
abundance: .
CDR3nt: TGCAGCGTTGAAACCAGGGCTGGCGCTTTCTTT
CDR3aa: CSVETRAGAFF

d_gene: TRBD2
j_gene: TRBJ2-7
v_gene: TRBV14
abundance: .
CDR3nt: TGTGCCAGCAGCCAAGTGGGCGGGAGGAGAGTCTACGAGCAGTACTTC
CDR3aa: CASSQVGGRRVYEQYF

d_gene: .
j_gene: TRBJ1-2
v_gene: TRBV13
abundance: .
CDR3nt: TGTGCCAGCAGCCGCCGACCAGACAGCGACTATGGCTACACCTTC
CDR3aa: CASSRRPDSDYGYTF

d_gene: TRBD2
j_gene: TRBJ2-5
v_gene: TRBV2
abundance: .
CDR3nt: TGTGCCAGCAGTGAATCCTTGCTAGCGGGGGACCAAGAGACCCAGTACTTC
CDR3aa: CASSESLLAGDQETQYF

d_gene: TRBD2
j_gene: TRBJ2-1
v_gene: TRBV2
abundance: .
CDR3nt: TGTGCCAGCAGTGAAGGGCCGGGGGGAGAGCAGTTCTTC
CDR3aa: CASSEGPGGEQFF

d_gene: TRBD1
j_gene: TRBJ2-7
v_gene: TRBV29-1
abundance: .
CDR3nt: TGCAGCGTGACAGGGGGTGATAGCGAGCAGTACTTC
CDR3aa: CSVTGGDSEQYF

d_gene: .
j_gene: TRBJ2-3
v_gene: TRBV10-1
abundance: .
CDR3nt: TGCGCCAGCAGTGACCTTAGCGGCCCCACAGATACGCAGTATTTT
CDR3aa: CASSDLSGPTDTQYF